Given below is one T cell receptor (beta chain) in context. The naive CD8 fraction comprised CD45RO-negative cells positively selected for CCR7 and excluded terminally differentiated effector memory CD45RA+ cells. The sample is drawn from a study of shared clonotypes between healthy human individuals. Clones were read by immunoSEQ multiplex PCR, and TCRdb kept only the in-frame ones, dropping some. The sample yields hundreds of thousands of clones, approximately 95% seen once. The sample was naive CD8+ T cells sorted from blood. The sequence was obtained from a woman in her twenties or thirties in good health.

The CDR3: CASSSGLHYEQYF. For the CDR3, the DNA is TGCGCCAGCAGCTCAGGACTACACTACGAGCAGTACTTC. V is TRBV5-1 and J is TRBJ2-7; D is perhaps TRBD2 (6 bases). Germline-derived CDR1 and CDR2 are SGHRS and YFSETQ. The CDR3 consists of 13 residues. The V end was cut by 3 bases, the J end by 3 bases, with 10 bases between.